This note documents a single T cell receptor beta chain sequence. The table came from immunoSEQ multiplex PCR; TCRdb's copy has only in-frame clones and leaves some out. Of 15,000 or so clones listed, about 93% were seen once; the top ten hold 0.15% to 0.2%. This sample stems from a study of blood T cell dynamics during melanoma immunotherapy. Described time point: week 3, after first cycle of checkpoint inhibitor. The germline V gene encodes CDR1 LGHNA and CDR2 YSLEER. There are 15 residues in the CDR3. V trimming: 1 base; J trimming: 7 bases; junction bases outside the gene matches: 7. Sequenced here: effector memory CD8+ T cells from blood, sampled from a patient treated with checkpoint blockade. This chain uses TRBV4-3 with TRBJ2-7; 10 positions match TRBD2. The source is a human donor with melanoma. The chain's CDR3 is CASSQGRLAGDEQYF. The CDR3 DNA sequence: TGCGCCAGCAGCCAAGGTCGGCTAGCGGGGGATGAGCAGTACTTC.